These T cell receptor beta chains were read from a single sample in a study of control samples from healthy donors and cancer patients. Sequencing used immunoSEQ multiplex PCR; TCRdb keeps in-frame clones, though not all of them. The table has 110,000 or so clones, over 75% seen once. The material sequenced was blood. These receptor sequences come from a human donor in good health. The donor label of this sample is uncertain. The CDR3 runs from the conserved cysteine through the conserved F or W. A D gene is named only where the DNA matches it firmly.

j_gene | d_gene | v_gene | CDR3aa
TRBJ2-3 | - | TRBV27 | CASSTTKSTDTQYF
TRBJ2-2 | - | TRBV18 | CASSPRGGGDTGELFF
TRBJ2-3 | TRBD2 | TRBV15 | CATSRDSGGRLNTQYF
TRBJ1-4 | - | TRBV7-9 | CASSLGGEKLFF
TRBJ1-3 | - | TRBV6-5 | CASSPLGERGNTIYF
TRBJ2-5 | TRBD2 | TRBV29-1 | CSARTSGGARETQYF
TRBJ1-2 | - | TRBV5-1 | CASSRITGKGGYTF
TRBJ2-2 | TRBD2 | TRBV9 | CASSVNPSGGTGELFF
TRBJ1-2 | TRBD1 | TRBV7-2 | CASSFANQGAANYGYTF
TRBJ1-5 | - | TRBV2 | CASSMGGSQPQHF
TRBJ2-1 | TRBD1 | TRBV27 | CASRYRGLYYNEQFF
TRBJ1-1 | - | TRBV2 | CASSAEGGFGAEAFF
TRBJ2-3 | - | TRBV2 | CASSWGGQADTQYF
TRBJ2-3 | - | TRBV5-5 | CASSFGDTGIGDTQYF
TRBJ2-6 | - | TRBV19 | CASTLSGQSSGANVLTF
TRBJ1-5 | - | TRBV6-2/TRBV6-3 | CASSYRELQPQHF
TRBJ2-2 | TRBD1 | TRBV5-1 | CASSPDRGNGELFF